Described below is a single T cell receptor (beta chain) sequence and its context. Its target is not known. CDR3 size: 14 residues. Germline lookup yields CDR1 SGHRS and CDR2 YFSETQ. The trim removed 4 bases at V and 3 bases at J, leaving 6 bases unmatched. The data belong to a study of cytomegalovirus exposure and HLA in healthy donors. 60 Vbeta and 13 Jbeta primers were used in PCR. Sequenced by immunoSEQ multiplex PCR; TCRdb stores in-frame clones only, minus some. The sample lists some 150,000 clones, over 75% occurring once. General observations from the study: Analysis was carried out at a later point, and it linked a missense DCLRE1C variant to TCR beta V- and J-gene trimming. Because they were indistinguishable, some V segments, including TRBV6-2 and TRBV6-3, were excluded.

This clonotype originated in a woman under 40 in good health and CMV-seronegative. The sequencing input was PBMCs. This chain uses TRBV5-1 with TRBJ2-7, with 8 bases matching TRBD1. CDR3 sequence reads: CASSPIQGGYEQYF. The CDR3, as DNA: TGCGCCAGCAGCCCCATACAGGGGGGCTACGAGCAGTACTTC.